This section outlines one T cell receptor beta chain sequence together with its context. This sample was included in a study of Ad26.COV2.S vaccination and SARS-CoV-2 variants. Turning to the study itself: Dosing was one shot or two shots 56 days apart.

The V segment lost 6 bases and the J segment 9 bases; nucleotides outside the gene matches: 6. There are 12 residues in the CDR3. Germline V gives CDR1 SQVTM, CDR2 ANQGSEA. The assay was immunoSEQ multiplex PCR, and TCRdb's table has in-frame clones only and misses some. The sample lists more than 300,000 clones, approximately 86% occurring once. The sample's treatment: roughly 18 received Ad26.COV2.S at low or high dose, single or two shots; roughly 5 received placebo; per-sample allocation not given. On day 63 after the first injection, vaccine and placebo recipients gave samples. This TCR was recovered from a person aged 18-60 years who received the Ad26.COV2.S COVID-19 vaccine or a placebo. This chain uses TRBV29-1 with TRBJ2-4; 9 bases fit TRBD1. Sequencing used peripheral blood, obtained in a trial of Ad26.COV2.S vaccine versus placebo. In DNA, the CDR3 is TGCAGCGTGGGACAGGGCGAGGCCATTCAGTACTTC. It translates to CSVGQGEAIQYF.